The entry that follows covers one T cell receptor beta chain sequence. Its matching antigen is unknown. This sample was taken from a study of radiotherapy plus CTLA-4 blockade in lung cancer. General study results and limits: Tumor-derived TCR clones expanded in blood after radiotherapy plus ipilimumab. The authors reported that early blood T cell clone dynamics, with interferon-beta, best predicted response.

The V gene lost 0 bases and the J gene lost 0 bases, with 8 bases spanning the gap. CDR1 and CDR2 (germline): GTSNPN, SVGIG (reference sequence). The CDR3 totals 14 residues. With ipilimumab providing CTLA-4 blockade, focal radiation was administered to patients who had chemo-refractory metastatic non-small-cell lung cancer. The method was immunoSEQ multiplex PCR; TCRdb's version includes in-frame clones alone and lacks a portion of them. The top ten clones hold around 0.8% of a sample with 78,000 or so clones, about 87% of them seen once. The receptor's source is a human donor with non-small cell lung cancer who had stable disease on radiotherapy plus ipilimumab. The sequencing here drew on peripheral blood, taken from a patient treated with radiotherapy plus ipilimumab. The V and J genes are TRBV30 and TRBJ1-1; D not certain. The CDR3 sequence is CAWSVSRVNTEAFF. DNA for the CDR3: TGTGCCTGGAGTGTATCGCGAGTGAACACTGAAGCTTTCTTT.